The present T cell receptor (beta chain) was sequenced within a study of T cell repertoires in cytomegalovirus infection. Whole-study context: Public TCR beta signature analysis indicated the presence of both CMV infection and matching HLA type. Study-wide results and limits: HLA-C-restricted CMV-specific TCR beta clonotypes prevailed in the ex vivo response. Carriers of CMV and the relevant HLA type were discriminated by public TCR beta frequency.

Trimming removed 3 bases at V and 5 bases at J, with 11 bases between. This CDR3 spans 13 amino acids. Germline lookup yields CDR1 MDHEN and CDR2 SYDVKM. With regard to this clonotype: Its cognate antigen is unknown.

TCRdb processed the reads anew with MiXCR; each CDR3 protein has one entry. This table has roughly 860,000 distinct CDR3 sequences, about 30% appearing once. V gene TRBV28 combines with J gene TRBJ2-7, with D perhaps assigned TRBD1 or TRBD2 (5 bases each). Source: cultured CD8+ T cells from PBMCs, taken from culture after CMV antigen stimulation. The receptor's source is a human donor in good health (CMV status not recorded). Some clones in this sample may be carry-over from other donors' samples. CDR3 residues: CASSLRGVDEQYV. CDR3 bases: TGTGCCAGCAGTTTGAGGGGTGTAGACGAGCAGTACGTC.